This T cell receptor (beta chain) was identified during a study of shared clonotypes between healthy human individuals. Per germline, CDR1 ENHRY and CDR2 SYGVKD. The V and J ends lost 0 bases and 6 bases respectively, with 8 bases between them. CDR3 length: 13 residues. Spread over ten immunoSEQ deep assay plates, unsorted PBMC DNA underwent sequencing. Data came from immunoSEQ multiplex PCR; TCRdb stores just in-frame clones and leaves some out. The sample carries about 480,000 clones, roughly 79% recorded once. The rearrangement joins TRBV10-3 to TRBJ2-5, with D unclear. The receptor was isolated from a woman aged 40 to 50 in good health. Some clones in this sample may be carry-over from other donors' samples. Sequenced material: PBMCs. DNA of the CDR3: TGTGCCATCAGTGAGTCGACGGATAAGACCCAGTACTTC. Its translation is CAISESTDKTQYF.